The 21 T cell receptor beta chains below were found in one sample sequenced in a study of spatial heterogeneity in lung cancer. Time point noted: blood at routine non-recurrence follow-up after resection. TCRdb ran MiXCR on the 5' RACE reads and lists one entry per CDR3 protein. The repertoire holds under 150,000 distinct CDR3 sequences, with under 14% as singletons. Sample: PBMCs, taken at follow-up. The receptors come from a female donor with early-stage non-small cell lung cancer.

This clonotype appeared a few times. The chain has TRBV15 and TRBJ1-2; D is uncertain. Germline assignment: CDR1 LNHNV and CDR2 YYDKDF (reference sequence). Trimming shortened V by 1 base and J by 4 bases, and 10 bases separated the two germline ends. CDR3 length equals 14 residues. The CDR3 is CATSRGIGSYGYTF. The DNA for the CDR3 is TGTGCCACCAGCAGAGGTATCGGATCCTATGGCTACACCTTC.

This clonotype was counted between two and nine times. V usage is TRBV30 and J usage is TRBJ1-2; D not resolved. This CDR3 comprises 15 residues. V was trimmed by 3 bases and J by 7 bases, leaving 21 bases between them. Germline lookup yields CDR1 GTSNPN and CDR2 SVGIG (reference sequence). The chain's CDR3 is CAWSRRLPNPTGYTF. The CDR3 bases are TGTGCCTGGAGCCGAAGATTACCCAACCCAACTGGCTACACCTTC.

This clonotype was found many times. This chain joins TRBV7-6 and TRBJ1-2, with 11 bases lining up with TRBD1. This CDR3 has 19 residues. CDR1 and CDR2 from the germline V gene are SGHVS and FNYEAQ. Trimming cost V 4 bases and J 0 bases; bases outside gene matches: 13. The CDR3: CASSSYPRTGGTANYGYTF. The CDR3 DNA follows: TGTGCCAGCAGCTCCTATCCAAGGACAGGGGGCACGGCTAACTATGGCTACACCTTC.

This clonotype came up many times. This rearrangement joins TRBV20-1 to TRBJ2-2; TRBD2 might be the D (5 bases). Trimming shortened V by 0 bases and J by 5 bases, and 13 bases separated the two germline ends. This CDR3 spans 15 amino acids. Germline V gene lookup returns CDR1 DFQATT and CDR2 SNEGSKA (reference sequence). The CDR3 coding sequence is TGCAGTGCTAGAGATTACGGGGTCGAAACCGGGGAGCTGTTTTTT. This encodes CSARDYGVETGELFF.

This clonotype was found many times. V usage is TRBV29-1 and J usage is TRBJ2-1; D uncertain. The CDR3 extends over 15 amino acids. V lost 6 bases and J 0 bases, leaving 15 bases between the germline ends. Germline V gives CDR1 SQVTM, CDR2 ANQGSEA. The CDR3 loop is CSVVSGRSSYNEQFF. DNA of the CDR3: TGCAGCGTCGTATCAGGAAGGAGCTCCTACAATGAGCAGTTCTTC.

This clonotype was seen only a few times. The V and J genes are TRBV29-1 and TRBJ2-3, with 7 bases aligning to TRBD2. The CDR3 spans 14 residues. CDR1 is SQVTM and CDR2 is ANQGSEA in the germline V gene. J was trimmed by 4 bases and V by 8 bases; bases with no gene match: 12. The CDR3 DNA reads TGCAGCCTAAGGCGGGGGTTCGGCGCAGATACGCAGTATTTT. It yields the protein CSLRRGFGADTQYF.

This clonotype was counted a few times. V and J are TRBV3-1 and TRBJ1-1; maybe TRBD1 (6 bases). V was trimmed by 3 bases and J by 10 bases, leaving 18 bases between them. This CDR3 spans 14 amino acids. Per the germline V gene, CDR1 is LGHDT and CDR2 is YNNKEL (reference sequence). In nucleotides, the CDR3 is TGTGCCAGCAGCCACTCAGACAGGCCCTGGGGAGCTTTCTTT. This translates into CASSHSDRPWGAFF. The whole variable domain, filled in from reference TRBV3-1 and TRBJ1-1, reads DTAVSQTPKYLVTQMGNDKSIKCEQNLGHDTMYWYKQDSKKFLKIMFSYNNKELIINETVPNRFSPKSPDKAHLNLHINSLELGDSAVYFCASSHSDRPWGAFFGQGTRLTVV.

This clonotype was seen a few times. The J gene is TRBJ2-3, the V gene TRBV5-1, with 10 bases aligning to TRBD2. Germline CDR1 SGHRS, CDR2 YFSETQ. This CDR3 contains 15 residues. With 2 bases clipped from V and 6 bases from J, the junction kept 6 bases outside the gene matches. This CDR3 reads CASSFVAGGYDTQYF. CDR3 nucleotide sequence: TGCGCCAGCAGCTTTGTAGCGGGAGGATACGATACGCAGTATTTT.

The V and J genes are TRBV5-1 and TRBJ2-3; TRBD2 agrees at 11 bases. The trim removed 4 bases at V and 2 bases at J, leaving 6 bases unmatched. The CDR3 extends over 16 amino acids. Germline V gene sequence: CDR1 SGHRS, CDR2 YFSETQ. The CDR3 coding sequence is TGCGCCAGCAGCCAGGGGACTAGCGGAAACACAGATACGCAGTATTTT. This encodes CASSQGTSGNTDTQYF.

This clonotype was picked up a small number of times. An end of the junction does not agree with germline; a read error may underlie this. The chain's CDR3 is CPSTLRTANQPQHF. The CDR3 DNA is TGTCCCAGCACTCTTCGGACAGCTAATCAGCCCCAGCATTTT. This rearrangement joins TRBV2 to TRBJ1-5; maybe TRBD1 (6 bases). Germline V gives CDR1 SNHLY, CDR2 FYNNEI. The CDR3 runs to 14 residues.

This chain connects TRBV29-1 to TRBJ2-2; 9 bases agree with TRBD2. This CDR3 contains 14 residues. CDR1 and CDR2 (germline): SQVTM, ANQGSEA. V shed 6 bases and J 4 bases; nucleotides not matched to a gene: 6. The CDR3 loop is CSVISGRGTGELFF. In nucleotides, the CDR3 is TGCAGCGTCATTAGCGGGAGAGGCACCGGGGAGCTGTTTTTT.

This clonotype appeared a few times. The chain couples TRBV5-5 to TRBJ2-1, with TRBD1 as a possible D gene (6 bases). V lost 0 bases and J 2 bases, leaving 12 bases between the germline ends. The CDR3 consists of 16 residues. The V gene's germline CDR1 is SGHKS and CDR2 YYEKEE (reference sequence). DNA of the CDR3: TGTGCCAGCAGCTTGGGGCCCGGGACAACCTACAATGAGCAGTTCTTC. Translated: CASSLGPGTTYNEQFF.

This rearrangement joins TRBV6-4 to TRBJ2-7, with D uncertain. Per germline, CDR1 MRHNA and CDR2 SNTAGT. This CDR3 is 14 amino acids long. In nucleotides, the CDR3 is TGTGTCAGCAGTGACTCTGTCGGAACCTACGAGCAGTACGTC. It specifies CVSSDSVGTYEQYV.

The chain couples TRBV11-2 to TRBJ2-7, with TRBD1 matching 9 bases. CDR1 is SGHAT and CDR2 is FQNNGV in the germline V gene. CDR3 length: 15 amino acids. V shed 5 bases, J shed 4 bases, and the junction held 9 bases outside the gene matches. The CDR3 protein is CASSRGTGSSYEQYF. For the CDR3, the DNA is TGTGCCAGCAGCCGGGGGACAGGGAGTTCGTACGAGCAGTACTTC. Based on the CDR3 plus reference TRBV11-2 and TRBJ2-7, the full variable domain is EAGVAQSPRYKIIEKRQSVAFWCNPISGHATLYWYQQILGQGPKLLIQFQNNGVVDDSQLPKDRFSAERLKGVDSTLKIQPAKLEDSAVYLCASSRGTGSSYEQYFGPGTRLTVT.

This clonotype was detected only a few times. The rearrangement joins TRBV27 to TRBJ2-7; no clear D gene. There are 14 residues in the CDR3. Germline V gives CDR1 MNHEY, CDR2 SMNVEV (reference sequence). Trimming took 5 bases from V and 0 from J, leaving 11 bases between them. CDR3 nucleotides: TGTGCCAGCAGTGTGAGTAAAGTCTCCTACGAGCAGTACGTC. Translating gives CASSVSKVSYEQYV.

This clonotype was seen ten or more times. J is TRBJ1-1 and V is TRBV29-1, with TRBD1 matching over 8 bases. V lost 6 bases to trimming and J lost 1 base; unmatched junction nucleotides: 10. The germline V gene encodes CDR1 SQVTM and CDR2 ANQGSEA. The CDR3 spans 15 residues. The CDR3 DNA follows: TGCAGCGTCACGAACCCGGGACAGGCGAACACTGAAGCTTTCTTT. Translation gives CSVTNPGQANTEAFF.

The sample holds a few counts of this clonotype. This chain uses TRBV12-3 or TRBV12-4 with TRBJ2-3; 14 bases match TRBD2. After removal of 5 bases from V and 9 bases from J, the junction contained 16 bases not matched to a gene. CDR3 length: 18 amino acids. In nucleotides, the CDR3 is TGTGCCAGCAGTCATAGGACTAGCGGGAGGACCCAACGGGGGACGCAGTATTTT. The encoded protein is CASSHRTSGRTQRGTQYF.

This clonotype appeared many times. This chain's CDR3 is CASVEGNRGEQFF. The CDR3 region has the DNA TGTGCCAGCGTGGAGGGGAATAGGGGTGAGCAGTTCTTC. This chain connects TRBV12-3 or TRBV12-4 to TRBJ2-1; possibly TRBD2 for D (6 bases). V was cut by 8 bases and J by 9 bases, with 17 bases left in between. The CDR3 totals 13 residues.

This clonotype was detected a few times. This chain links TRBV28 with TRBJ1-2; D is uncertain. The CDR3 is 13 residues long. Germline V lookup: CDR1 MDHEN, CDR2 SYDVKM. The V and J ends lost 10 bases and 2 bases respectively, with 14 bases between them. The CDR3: CAIEDKRNYGYTF. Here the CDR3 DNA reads TGTGCCATCGAAGACAAAAGGAACTATGGCTACACCTTC.

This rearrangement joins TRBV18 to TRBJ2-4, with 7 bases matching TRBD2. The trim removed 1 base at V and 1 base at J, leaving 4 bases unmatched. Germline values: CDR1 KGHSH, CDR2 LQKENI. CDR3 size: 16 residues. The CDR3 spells CASSPLREVAKNIQYF. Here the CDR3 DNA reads TGTGCCAGCTCACCACTACGGGAGGTGGCCAAAAACATTCAGTACTTC.

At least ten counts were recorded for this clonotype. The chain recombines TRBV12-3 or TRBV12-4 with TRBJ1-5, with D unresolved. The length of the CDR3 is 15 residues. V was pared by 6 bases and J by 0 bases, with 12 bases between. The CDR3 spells CASSRTASSNQPQHF. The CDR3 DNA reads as TGTGCCAGCAGCAGGACGGCCTCTAGCAATCAGCCCCAGCATTTT.